A selection of T cell receptor beta chains follows, all from one sample in a study of T cells in Graves' hyperthyroidism and ophthalmopathy. One entry per CDR3 protein results from TCRdb running MiXCR on the multiplex PCR reads. This sample has more than 55,000 distinct CDR3 sequences, with roughly half found just once. Input material: blood. Source of these receptors: a woman aged 60-75 years with Graves' ophthalmopathy. The conserved cysteine and the conserved F or W are not part of the CDR3 here.

>TRBJ2-7|14|TRBV15
ATSREGGGSGYEQY
>TRBJ2-3|11|TRBV10-1
ASSPHHTDTQY
>TRBJ2-3|13|TRBV7-2
ASSPWAQRTDTQY
>TRBJ2-6|13|TRBV5-1
ASRQQGTGANVLT
>TRBJ1-5|16|TRBV7-9
ASSLAGTGGFSNQPQH
>-|11|TRBV20-1
SAGTSGVETQY
>TRBJ2-2|17|TRBV11-2
ASSLTGTGRLGNTGELF
>TRBJ1-5|12|TRBV7-2
ASSTHMARRPQH
>TRBJ2-2|12|TRBV12-3/TRBV12-4
ASSRDSGVGELF
>TRBJ2-7|11|TRBV5-1
ASSQAGGYEQY
>TRBJ2-2|13|TRBV6-6
ASRIPGGDTGELF
>TRBJ2-7|17|TRBV10-3
AISDPPGLAGTSSYEQY
>TRBJ1-5|12|TRBV20-1
SARGVREWQPQH
>TRBJ2-5|12|TRBV5-1
ASTWTGPGETQY
>TRBJ2-3|10|TRBV19
ASSPRGDTQY
>TRBJ2-7|11|TRBV5-1
ASSSNNPYEQY
>TRBJ2-5|14|TRBV5-1
ASSLLGGGGNQPQY
>TRBJ1-4|13|TRBV11-2
ASSLLGGQGEKLF
>TRBJ2-1|12|TRBV10-3
AISLGGSSNEQF
>TRBJ2-1|13|TRBV5-1
ASRKPGQGHNEQF
>TRBJ1-2|10|TRBV30
AWSLGNYGYT
>TRBJ1-5|10|TRBV12-3/TRBV12-4
ASNPGRQPQH
>TRBJ2-7|11|TRBV12-3/TRBV12-4
ASSLTRGGEQY
>TRBJ2-3|13|TRBV5-1
ASSPVGGSTDTQY
>TRBJ2-3|13|TRBV7-2
ASSFYGPATDTQY
>TRBJ2-1|11|TRBV24-1
ATSDLRDNEQF
>TRBJ2-5|13|TRBV28
ASSWVQGRRETQY
>TRBJ2-5|14|TRBV20-1
SAMETLAVREETQY
>TRBJ2-7|12|TRBV20-1
SVPGTSRSAEQY
>TRBJ1-1|13|TRBV4-3
ASSQDVRTNTEAS